This TCR beta chain is drawn from a study of blood T cells in healthy people across ages. Study-level results: Age showed a roughly linear inverse relationship with TCR beta diversity per million T cells. Strongly correlated with naive T cell percentage was TCR beta diversity.

The authors ran a second PCR of 7 to 11 cycles using a sample-barcoded 5' primer and a J-beta primer mix. TCRdb independently ran MiXCR on the 5' RACE reads; one entry per CDR3 protein. Of 800,000 or so distinct CDR3 sequences in the sample, 25% were seen once. Only a few counts were recorded for this clonotype. What it recognizes is unknown. The length of the CDR3 is 13 residues. Germline V gene sequence: CDR1 PRHDT, CDR2 FYEKMQ (reference sequence). V trimming: 5 bases; J trimming: 6 bases; junction bases outside the gene matches: 3. A further study also used this sample, focusing on T cells of mothers and their children. That study adds: Three healthy Caucasian mothers, along with their six children, served as the donors. Mothers gave over 9.5 million TCR beta CDR3 reads each, and children several million each.

V usage is TRBV13 and J usage is TRBJ2-5, with 10 bases identical to TRBD2. This TCR came from a boy between 10 and 17 years old in good health. The sample taken for sequencing was blood. The CDR3 protein is CASSPGLAKTQYF. The CDR3 DNA reads TGTGCCAGCAGCCCGGGACTAGCGAAGACCCAGTACTTC.